These 8 T cell receptor beta chains were all obtained from the same sample, sequenced in a study of blood T cell repertoires in COVID-19. Method: immunoSEQ multiplex PCR; TCRdb's copy keeps in-frame clones and lacks some. The table includes 52,000 or so clones, 90% detected once. The sample comprised peripheral blood. Receptor source: a woman aged 80 or older with acute or convalescent COVID-19.

This chain links TRBV10-3 with TRBJ2-1, with D perhaps matching TRBD1 (5 bases). This CDR3 is built from 15 residues. The V gene lost 2 bases and the J gene lost 7 bases, with 15 bases spanning the gap. Germline assignment: CDR1 ENHRY and CDR2 SYGVKD. The CDR3 nucleotides are TGTGCCATCAGTGAGGTTTGGACACTCTATAATGAGCAGTTCTTC. Its protein product is CAISEVWTLYNEQFF.

The chain links TRBV4-2 to TRBJ1-5; no clear D. Trimming took 4 bases from V and 5 from J, leaving 12 bases between them. This CDR3 comprises 14 residues. Germline CDR1 is LGHNA and CDR2 is YNFKEQ. CDR3 DNA sequence: TGTGCCAGCAGCCCTAGGGAGGGTGATCAGCCCCAGCATTTT. Protein sequence: CASSPREGDQPQHF.

In this sample, this clone turned up once. V usage is TRBV19 and J usage is TRBJ1-2; no clear D. V was pared by 6 bases and J by 8 bases, with 19 bases between. The CDR3 is made up of 14 amino acids. Germline-derived CDR1 and CDR2 are LNHDA and SQIVND (reference sequence). The CDR3 loop reads CASRVLGGEWGYTF. The DNA for the CDR3 is TGTGCCAGTAGAGTATTGGGAGGAGAATGGGGCTACACCTTC. The full variable domain, with the rest looked up from reference TRBV19 and TRBJ1-2, is DGGITQSPKYLFRKEGQNVTLSCEQNLNHDAMYWYRQDPGQGLRLIYYSQIVNDFQKGDIAEGYSVSREKKESFPLTVTSAQKNPTAFYLCASRVLGGEWGYTFGSGTRLTVV.

For this clone: One end of the junction does not line up with germline, which may come from a read error. CDR3 amino acids: CASSLLSAETRYF. In DNA, the CDR3 is TGTGCCAGCAGTTTACTTAGCGCTGAGACCCGGTACTTC. V gene TRBV12-3 or TRBV12-4 combines with J gene TRBJ2-5, with a weak D call TRBD2 (5 bases). The CDR3 length is 13 residues.

In its sample, this clone was seen once. The rearrangement joins TRBV3-1 (or the pseudogene TRBV3-2) to TRBJ2-4; maybe TRBD1 (6 bases). Deletions cut 2 bases from V and 1 base from J, with 15 bases between. The V gene's germline CDR1 is LGHDT and CDR2 YNNKEL (reference sequence). The CDR3 consists of 17 residues. The CDR3 is CASSQFFGGTAKNIQYF. In DNA form, the CDR3 reads TGTGCCAGCAGCCAATTTTTTGGGGGCACGGCCAAAAACATTCAGTACTTC.

The J gene is TRBJ1-6, the V gene TRBV7-8; the D gene is possibly TRBD1 (6 bases). This CDR3 comprises 15 residues. Germline V CDR1 and CDR2: SGHVS, FQNEAQ. Trimming cost V 4 bases and J 6 bases, with 13 bases left between them. The CDR3 reads CASSSGQYLNSPLHF. The CDR3 DNA reads as TGTGCCAGCAGCTCCGGACAGTACCTTAATTCACCCCTCCACTTT.

The chain joins TRBV28 to TRBJ1-6, with D tentatively TRBD1 (6 bases). The CDR3 contains 14 residues. The germline V gene encodes CDR1 MDHEN and CDR2 SYDVKM. Trimming cost V 6 bases and J 10 bases, with 16 bases left between them. DNA for the CDR3: TGTGCCAGCAGGAACAGGGAAAGCTACTCACCCCTCCACTTT. Its translation: CASRNRESYSPLHF.

This clone was seen a single time. This chain joins TRBV7-8 and TRBJ1-5, with D maybe TRBD1 (6 bases). The V end was cut by 3 bases, the J end by 3 bases, with 12 bases between. The germline V gene has CDR1 SGHVS and CDR2 FQNEAQ. The CDR3 has 15 amino acids. The CDR3 is CASSFPTGPNQPQHF. In nucleotides, the CDR3 is TGTGCCAGCAGCTTCCCGACAGGTCCCAATCAGCCCCAGCATTTT.